This T cell receptor (beta chain) is drawn from a study of Ad26.COV2.S vaccination and SARS-CoV-2 variants. Some clones are missing from TCRdb's copy, which holds only in-frame ones; the method was immunoSEQ multiplex PCR. The sample lists approximately 150,000 clones; 70% to 90% were seen once. There are 14 residues in the CDR3. The ends were cut back, 5 bases at V and 9 bases at J, with 17 bases in the middle. The germline V gene has CDR1 SGHTA and CDR2 FQGNSA. This chain joins TRBV7-2 and TRBJ1-5; D unclear. The sample was peripheral blood, taken after recovery from COVID-19. This sequence was found in a human donor who had recovered from COVID-19. The CDR3 sequence: CASSLVYGSGPQHF. Written as DNA, the CDR3 is TGTGCCAGCAGCCTCGTCTATGGTAGTGGGCCCCAGCATTTT.